This T cell receptor (beta chain) stems from a study of T cells after yellow fever vaccination. As for the study in general: When fractions had low cell numbers, they were prepared with SMART-Seq v4 Ultra Low Input.

This clonotype was observed at least ten times. Its antigen remains unknown. The CDR3 is 12 residues long. V lost 4 bases to trimming and J lost 4 bases, with 5 bases between them. Study observations and caveats: Highly abundant clonotypes carried over from the bulk population could end up in FACS-sorted repertoires as contaminants. Booster samples showed a return of most primary-vaccination clones (roughly 96% CD4, approximately 88% CD8).

TCR cDNA, made by 5'RACE template switching, carried an added universal primer site and UMIs. TCRdb re-derived calls from the 5' RACE reads in MiXCR, one entry per CDR3 protein. Among 250,000 to 350,000 distinct CDR3 sequences, approximately 7% were seen once, and the ten largest hold 15% to 20%. The material sequenced was PBMCs, taken 35 to 50 days after the first yellow fever vaccination. The sequence derives from a man younger than 35 who received the YFV17D yellow fever vaccine. The chain uses TRBV12-3 or TRBV12-4 and TRBJ2-1; D is unresolved. The DNA for the CDR3 is TGTGCCAGCAGTTCGGCATACAATGAGCAGTTCTTC. It codes for CASSSAYNEQFF.